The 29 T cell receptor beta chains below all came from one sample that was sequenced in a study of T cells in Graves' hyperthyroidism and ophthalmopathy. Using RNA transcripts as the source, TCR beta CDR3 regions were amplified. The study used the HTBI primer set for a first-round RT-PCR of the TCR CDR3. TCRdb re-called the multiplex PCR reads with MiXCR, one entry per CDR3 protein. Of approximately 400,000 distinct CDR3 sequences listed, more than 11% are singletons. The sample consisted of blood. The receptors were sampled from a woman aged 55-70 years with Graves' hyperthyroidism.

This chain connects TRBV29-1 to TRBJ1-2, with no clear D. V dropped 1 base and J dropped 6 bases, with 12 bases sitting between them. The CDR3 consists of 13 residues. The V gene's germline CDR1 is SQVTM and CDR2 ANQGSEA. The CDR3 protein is CSVEVLGLDGYTF. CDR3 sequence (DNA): TGCAGCGTTGAAGTTCTCGGGCTTGATGGCTACACCTTC. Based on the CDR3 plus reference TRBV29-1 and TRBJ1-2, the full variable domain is SAVISQKPSRDICQRGTSLTIQCQVDSQVTMMFWYRQQPGQSLTLIATANQGSEATYESGFVIDKFPISRPNLTFSTLTVSNMSPEDSSIYLCSVEVLGLDGYTFGSGTRLTVV.

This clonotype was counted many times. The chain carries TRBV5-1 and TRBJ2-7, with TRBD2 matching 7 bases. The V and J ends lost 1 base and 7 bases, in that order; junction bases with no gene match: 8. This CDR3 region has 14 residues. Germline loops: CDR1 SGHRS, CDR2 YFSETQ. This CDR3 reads CASSLPSGGGEQYF. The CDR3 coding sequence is TGCGCCAGCAGCTTGCCGTCGGGAGGCGGGGAGCAGTACTTC.

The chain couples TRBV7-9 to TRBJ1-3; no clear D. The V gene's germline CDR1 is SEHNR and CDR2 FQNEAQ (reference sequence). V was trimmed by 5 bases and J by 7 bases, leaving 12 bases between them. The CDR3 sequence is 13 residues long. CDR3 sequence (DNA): TGTGCCAGCAGCCCCGGCACTGTCAACACCATATATTTT. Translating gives CASSPGTVNTIYF.

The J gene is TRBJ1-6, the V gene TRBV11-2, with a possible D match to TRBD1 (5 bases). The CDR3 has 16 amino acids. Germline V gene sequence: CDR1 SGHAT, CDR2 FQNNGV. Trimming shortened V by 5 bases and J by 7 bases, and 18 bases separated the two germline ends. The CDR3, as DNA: TGTGCCAGCAGCGCCCGGGGACGGCACAACAATTCACCCCTCCACTTT. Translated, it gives CASSARGRHNNSPLHF.

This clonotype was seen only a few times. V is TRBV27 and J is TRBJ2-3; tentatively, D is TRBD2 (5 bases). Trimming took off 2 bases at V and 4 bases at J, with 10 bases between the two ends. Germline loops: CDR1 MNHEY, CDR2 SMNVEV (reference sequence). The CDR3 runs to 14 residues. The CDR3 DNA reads TGTGCCAGCAGTTTAGTCGGGGAGCCAGATACGCAGTATTTT. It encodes CASSLVGEPDTQYF.

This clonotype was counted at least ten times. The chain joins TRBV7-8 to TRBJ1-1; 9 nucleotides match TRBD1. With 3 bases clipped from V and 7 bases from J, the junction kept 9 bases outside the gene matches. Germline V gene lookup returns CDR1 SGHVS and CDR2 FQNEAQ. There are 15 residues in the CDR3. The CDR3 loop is CASSFHYRGQGEAFF. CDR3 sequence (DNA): TGTGCCAGCAGCTTTCACTACAGGGGGCAGGGTGAAGCTTTCTTT. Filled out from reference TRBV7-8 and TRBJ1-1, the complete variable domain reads GAGVSQSPRYKVAKRGQDVALRCDPISGHVSLFWYQQALGQGPEFLTYFQNEAQLDKSGLPSDRFFAERPEGSVSTLKIQRTQQEDSAVYLCASSFHYRGQGEAFFGQGTRLTVV.

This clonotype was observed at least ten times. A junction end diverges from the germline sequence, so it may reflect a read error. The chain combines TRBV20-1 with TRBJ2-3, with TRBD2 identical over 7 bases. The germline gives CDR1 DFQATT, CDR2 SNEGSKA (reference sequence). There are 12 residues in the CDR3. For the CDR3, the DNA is TGCAGTGCTCAGACTAGCAGAGATACGCAGTATTTT. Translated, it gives CSAQTSRDTQYF.

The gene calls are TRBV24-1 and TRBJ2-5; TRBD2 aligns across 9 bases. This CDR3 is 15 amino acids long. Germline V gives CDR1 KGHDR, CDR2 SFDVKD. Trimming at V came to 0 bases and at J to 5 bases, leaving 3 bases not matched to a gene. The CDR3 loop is CATSDLEAGGETQYF. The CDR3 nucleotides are TGTGCCACCAGTGATTTGGAGGCGGGAGGGGAGACCCAGTACTTC.

CDR3 protein: CASSEPNRRAFF. CDR3 sequence (DNA): TGTGCCAGCAGTGAACCCAACCGTCGGGCTTTCTTT. The chain is built from TRBV27 and TRBJ1-1; D not resolved. Germline V lookup: CDR1 MNHEY, CDR2 SMNVEV (reference sequence). V was shortened by 5 bases and J by 11 bases, with 15 bases between the two germline ends. This CDR3 comprises 12 residues.

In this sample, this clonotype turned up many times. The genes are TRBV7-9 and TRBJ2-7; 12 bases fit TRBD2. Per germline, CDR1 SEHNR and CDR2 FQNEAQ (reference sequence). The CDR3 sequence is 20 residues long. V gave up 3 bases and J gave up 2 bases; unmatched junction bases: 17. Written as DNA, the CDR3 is TGTGCCAGCAGCTTCGAGGGTAACCCTAGCGGGAGGGTGTTGGCCTACGAGCAGTACTTC. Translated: CASSFEGNPSGRVLAYEQYF.

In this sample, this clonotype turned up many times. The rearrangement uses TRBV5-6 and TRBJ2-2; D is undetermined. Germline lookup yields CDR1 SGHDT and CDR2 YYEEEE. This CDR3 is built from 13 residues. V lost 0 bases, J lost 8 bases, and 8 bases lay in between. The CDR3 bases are TGTGCCAGCAGCTTGGAATGGTCTGGGGAGCTGTTTTTT. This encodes CASSLEWSGELFF.

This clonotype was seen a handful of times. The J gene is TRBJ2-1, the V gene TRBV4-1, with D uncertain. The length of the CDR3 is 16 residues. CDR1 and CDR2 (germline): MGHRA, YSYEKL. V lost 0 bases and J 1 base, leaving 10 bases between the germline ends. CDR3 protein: CASSQDLSSSYNEQFF. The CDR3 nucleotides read TGCGCCAGCAGCCAAGATCTCTCCTCGTCCTACAATGAGCAGTTCTTC.

The CDR3 here is CASSLGPDIIYEQYF. The CDR3 DNA reads TGTGCCAGCAGCTTGGGTCCCGACATCATCTACGAGCAGTACTTC. This chain uses TRBV5-5 with TRBJ2-7; D gene unclear. Per germline, CDR1 SGHKS and CDR2 YYEKEE (reference sequence). The ends were cut back, 0 bases at V and 3 bases at J, with 13 bases in the middle. The CDR3 spans 15 residues.

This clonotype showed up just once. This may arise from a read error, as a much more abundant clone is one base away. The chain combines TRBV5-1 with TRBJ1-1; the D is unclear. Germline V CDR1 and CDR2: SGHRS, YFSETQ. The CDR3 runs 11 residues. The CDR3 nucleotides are TGTGCCAGCAGCTTGGCCTCTGAAGCTCTCTTT. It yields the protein CASSLASEALF.

CDR3 sequence: CASSARRGPNTGELFF. In DNA form, the CDR3 reads TGTGCCAGCAGCGCCCGCAGGGGGCCGAACACCGGGGAGCTGTTTTTT. The chain combines TRBV7-2 with TRBJ2-2, with 8 bases identical to TRBD1. The CDR3 is made up of 16 amino acids. Germline-derived CDR1 and CDR2 are SGHTA and FQGNSA. Germline trimming cut 5 bases from V and 0 bases from J; bases unmatched to any gene: 5.

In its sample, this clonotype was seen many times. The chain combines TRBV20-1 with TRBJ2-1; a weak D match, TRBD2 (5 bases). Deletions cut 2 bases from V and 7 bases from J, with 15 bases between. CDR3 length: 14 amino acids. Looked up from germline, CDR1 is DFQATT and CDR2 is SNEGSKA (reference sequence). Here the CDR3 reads CSARLYGIVNEQFF. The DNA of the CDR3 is TGCAGTGCTAGATTGTACGGGATAGTTAATGAGCAGTTCTTC.

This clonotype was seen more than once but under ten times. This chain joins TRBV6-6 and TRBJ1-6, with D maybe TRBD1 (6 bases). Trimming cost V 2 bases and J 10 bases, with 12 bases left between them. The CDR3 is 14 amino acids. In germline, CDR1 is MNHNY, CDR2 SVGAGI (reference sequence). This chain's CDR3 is CASSYGGRGSPLHF. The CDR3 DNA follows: TGTGCCAGCAGTTACGGGGGGCGCGGATCACCCCTCCACTTT.

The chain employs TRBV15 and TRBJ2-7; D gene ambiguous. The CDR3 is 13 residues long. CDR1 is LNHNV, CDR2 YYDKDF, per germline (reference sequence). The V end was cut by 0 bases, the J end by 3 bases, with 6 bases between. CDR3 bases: TGTGCCACCAGCAGAGACCCAAACTACGAGCAGTACTTC. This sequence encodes CATSRDPNYEQYF.

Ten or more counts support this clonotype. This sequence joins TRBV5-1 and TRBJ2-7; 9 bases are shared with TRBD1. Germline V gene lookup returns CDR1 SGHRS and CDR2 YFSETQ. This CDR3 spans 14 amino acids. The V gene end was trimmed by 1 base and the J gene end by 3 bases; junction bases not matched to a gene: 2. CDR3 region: CASSLTGGFYEQYF. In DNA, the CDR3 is TGCGCCAGCAGCTTGACAGGGGGCTTCTACGAGCAGTACTTC. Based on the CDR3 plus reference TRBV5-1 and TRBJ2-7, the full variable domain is KAGVTQTPRYLIKTRGQQVTLSCSPISGHRSVSWYQQTPGQGLQFLFEYFSETQRNKGNFPGRFSGRQFSNSRSEMNVSTLELGDSALYLCASSLTGGFYEQYFGPGTRLTVT.

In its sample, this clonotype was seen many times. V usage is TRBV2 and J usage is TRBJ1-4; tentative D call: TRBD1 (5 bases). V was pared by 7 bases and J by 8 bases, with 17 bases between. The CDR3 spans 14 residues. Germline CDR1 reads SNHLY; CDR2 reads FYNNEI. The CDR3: CASKTTAQEEKLFF. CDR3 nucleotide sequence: TGTGCCAGCAAAACGACAGCCCAGGAGGAAAAACTGTTTTTT.

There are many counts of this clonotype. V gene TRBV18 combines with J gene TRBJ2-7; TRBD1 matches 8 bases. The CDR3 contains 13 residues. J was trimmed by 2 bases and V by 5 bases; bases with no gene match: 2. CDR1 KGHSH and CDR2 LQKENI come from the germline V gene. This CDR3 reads CASSADRAYEQYF. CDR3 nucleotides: TGTGCCAGCTCAGCGGACAGGGCCTACGAGCAGTACTTC.

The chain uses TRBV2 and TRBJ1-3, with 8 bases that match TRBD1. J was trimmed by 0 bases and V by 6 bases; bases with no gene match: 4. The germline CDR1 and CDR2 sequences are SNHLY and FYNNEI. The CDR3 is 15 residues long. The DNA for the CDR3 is TGTGCCAGCAGGGACAGGGATTTCTCTGGAAACACCATATATTTT. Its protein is CASRDRDFSGNTIYF.

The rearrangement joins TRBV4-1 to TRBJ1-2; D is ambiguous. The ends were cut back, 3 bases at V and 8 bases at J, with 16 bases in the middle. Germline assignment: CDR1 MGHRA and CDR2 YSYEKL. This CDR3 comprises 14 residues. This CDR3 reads CASSQDLSVGGYTF. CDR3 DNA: TGCGCCAGCAGCCAGGACTTGAGTGTCGGGGGCTACACCTTC.

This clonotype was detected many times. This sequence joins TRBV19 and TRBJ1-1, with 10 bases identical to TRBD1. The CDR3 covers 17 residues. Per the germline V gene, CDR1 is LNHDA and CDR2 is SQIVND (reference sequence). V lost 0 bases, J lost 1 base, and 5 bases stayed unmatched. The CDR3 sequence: CASSIDARQGANTEAFF. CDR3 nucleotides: TGTGCCAGTAGTATAGATGCCCGACAGGGGGCGAACACTGAAGCTTTCTTT.

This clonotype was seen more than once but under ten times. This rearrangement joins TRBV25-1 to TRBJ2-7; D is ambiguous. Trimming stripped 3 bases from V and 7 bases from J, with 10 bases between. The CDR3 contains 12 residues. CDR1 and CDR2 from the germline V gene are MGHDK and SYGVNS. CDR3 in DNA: TGTGCCAGCAGTGAGACGTATGGGGAGCAGTACTTC. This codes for CASSETYGEQYF.

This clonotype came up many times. CDR3 in DNA: TGCAGTGCTACCAGGGGGAGGACCTACAATGAGCAGTTCTTC. As protein: CSATRGRTYNEQFF. The rearrangement links TRBV20-1 to TRBJ2-1, with D perhaps matching TRBD1 (7 bases). V was pared by 4 bases and J by 2 bases, with 12 bases between. In germline, CDR1 is DFQATT, CDR2 SNEGSKA (reference sequence). This CDR3 region has 14 residues.

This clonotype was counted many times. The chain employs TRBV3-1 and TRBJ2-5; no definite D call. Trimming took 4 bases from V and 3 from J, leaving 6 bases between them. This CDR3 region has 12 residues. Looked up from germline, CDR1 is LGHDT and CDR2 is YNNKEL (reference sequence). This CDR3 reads CASSRHEETQYF. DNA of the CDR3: TGTGCCAGCAGCCGGCATGAAGAGACCCAGTACTTC.

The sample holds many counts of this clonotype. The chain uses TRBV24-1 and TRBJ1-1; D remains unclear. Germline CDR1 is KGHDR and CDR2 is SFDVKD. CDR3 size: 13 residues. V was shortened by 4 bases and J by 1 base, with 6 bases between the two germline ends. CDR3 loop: CATSEGKNTEAFF. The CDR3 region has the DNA TGTGCCACCAGTGAGGGGAAGAACACTGAAGCTTTCTTT.

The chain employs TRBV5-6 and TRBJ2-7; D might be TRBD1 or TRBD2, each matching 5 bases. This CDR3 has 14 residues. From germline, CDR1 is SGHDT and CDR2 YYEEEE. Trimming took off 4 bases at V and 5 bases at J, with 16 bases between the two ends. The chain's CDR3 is CASSPGRQRDEQYF. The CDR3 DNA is TGTGCCAGCAGCCCGGGACGCCAAAGGGACGAGCAGTACTTC.